One and the same sample provided the 25 T cell receptor beta chains below, sequenced in a study of metastatic and nonmetastatic thyroid tumors. Thyroid surgery had not been preceded by any treatment in any patient. TCRdb re-clonotyped the PCR reads through MiXCR. Of 55,000 to 75,000 clones in the sample, roughly 18% were seen once. Sequencing was carried out using blood. The receptors originated from a female donor with papillary thyroid cancer or a benign thyroid nodule (not recorded which). Some clones in this sample may be carry-over from other donors' samples.

The rearrangement links TRBV6-1 to TRBJ1-3; D call uncertain. The V and J ends lost 8 bases and 3 bases respectively, with 11 bases between them. CDR1 MNHNS and CDR2 SASEGT come from the germline V gene. This CDR3 is 13 amino acids long. The CDR3 coding sequence is TGTGCCAGCCAAGAGGGCCGTGGAAACACCATATATTTT. Translation gives CASQEGRGNTIYF.

V is TRBV12-3 or TRBV12-4 and J is TRBJ2-7, with D tentatively TRBD2 (6 bases). The CDR3 totals 15 residues. V was pared by 8 bases and J by 7 bases, with 24 bases between. DNA for the CDR3: TGTGCCAGCCTACAAAGGAGGGCCGAAACGTGGGAGCAGTACTTC. Translating gives CASLQRRAETWEQYF.

The chain is built from TRBV20-1 and TRBJ2-1, with TRBD2 matching over 7 bases. CDR1 DFQATT and CDR2 SNEGSKA come from the germline V gene (reference sequence). The CDR3 length is 20 residues. The ends lost 5 bases at V and 0 bases at J; junction bases unmatched: 22. CDR3 DNA: TGCAGTGCTGAATCCATAAATCCGGGACTACCCTATAGCTCCTACAATGAGCAGTTCTTC. Translating gives CSAESINPGLPYSSYNEQFF.

This clone was recorded many times. This chain joins TRBV6-4 and TRBJ2-3; 9 positions match TRBD2. With V trimmed by 4 bases and J by 4 bases, 9 bases remained unmatched. This CDR3 has 16 residues. Germline V gene sequence: CDR1 MRHNA, CDR2 SNTAGT. DNA of the CDR3: TGTGCCAGCAGTGCCCAGGAAGCGGGAGGTCCAGATACGCAGTATTTT. Its translation: CASSAQEAGGPDTQYF.

In this sample, this clone turned up many times. The CDR3 is CASSLARSQPGLVIEQFF. The CDR3 region has the DNA TGTGCCAGCAGCTTAGCCCGTTCCCAACCGGGACTAGTTATAGAGCAGTTCTTC. This chain joins TRBV7-2 and TRBJ2-1, with 8 bases matching TRBD2. Germline CDR1 reads SGHTA; CDR2 reads FQGNSA. The length of the CDR3 is 18 residues. Trimming at V came to 0 bases and at J to 10 bases, leaving 17 bases not matched to a gene.

This clone was seen ten or more times. The chain carries TRBV24-1 and TRBJ2-1; D is perhaps TRBD1 (5 bases). V lost 4 bases and J 0 bases, leaving 12 bases between the germline ends. Germline lookup yields CDR1 KGHDR and CDR2 SFDVKD. The CDR3 consists of 16 residues. CDR3 nucleotides: TGTGCCACCAGTGACATGACAGAGAGCTCCTACAATGAGCAGTTCTTC. It is translated as CATSDMTESSYNEQFF.

This clone has more than one count but fewer than ten. The genes are TRBV4-1 and TRBJ1-4; no reliable D call. Between the trimmed V and J ends, which lost 0 bases and 5 bases, there was a span of 13 bases. The CDR3 runs 16 residues. The germline gives CDR1 MGHRA, CDR2 YSYEKL. The CDR3: CASSQDIYRLNEKLFF. The CDR3 DNA reads TGCGCCAGCAGCCAAGATATCTACCGCTTAAATGAAAAACTGTTTTTT.

This clone has at least ten counts. This CDR3 is also generated by other DNA sequences in the sample. This chain uses TRBV5-1 with TRBJ2-7; D is unclear. The V and J ends lost 0 bases and 0 bases respectively, with 4 bases between them. Germline-derived CDR1 and CDR2 are SGHRS and YFSETQ. This CDR3 spans 13 amino acids. CDR3: CASSLDDSYEQYF. As DNA, the CDR3 is TGCGCCAGCAGCTTGGACGACTCCTACGAGCAGTACTTC.

This clone was counted many times. The V and J genes are TRBV29-1 and TRBJ2-7; D not resolved. V was cut by 0 bases and J by 8 bases, with 11 bases left in between. The CDR3 is 12 amino acids. Per the germline V gene, CDR1 is SQVTM and CDR2 is ANQGSEA. CDR3 sequence (DNA): TGCAGCGTTGAAGACGGGCGGACCAAGCAGTACTTC. This codes for CSVEDGRTKQYF.

This clone came up a few times. The rearrangement links TRBV5-1 to TRBJ1-2, with TRBD1 as a possible D gene (6 bases). Trimming left V 2 bases short and J 0 bases short, with 11 bases between. CDR3 length equals 15 residues. Looked up from germline, CDR1 is SGHRS and CDR2 is YFSETQ. The chain's CDR3 is CASSFGQSPNYGYTF. The DNA for the CDR3 is TGCGCCAGCAGCTTCGGACAGTCCCCTAACTATGGCTACACCTTC.

In this sample, this clone turned up many times. This chain joins TRBV6-1 and TRBJ1-1; no reliable D call. Germline V gene sequence: CDR1 MNHNS, CDR2 SASEGT. The V end was cut by 3 bases, the J end by 0 bases, with 5 bases between. This CDR3 is built from 13 residues. The CDR3 loop is CASSEVLNTEAFF. In nucleotides, the CDR3 is TGTGCCAGCAGTGAGGTCCTGAACACTGAAGCTTTCTTT.

This clone was seen at least ten times. This chain connects TRBV11-2 to TRBJ2-7, with 8 bases lining up with TRBD1. Germline CDR1 reads SGHAT; CDR2 reads FQNNGV. The junction had 6 bases not matched to a gene; V was cut back by 0 bases and J by 5 bases. CDR3 length: 15 amino acids. CDR3 in amino acids: CASSLEGQVGHEQYF. In nucleotides, the CDR3 is TGTGCCAGCAGCTTAGAGGGACAGGTTGGGCACGAGCAGTACTTC.

This clone has at least ten counts. The V and J genes are TRBV7-8 and TRBJ2-5, with D perhaps TRBD2 (5 bases). The CDR3 sequence is 14 residues long. CDR1 and CDR2 from the germline V gene are SGHVS and FQNEAQ. V lost 5 bases, J lost 4 bases, and 14 bases lay in between. CDR3: CASSRHGLPETQYF. In DNA, the CDR3 is TGTGCCAGCAGCCGGCACGGACTCCCAGAGACCCAGTACTTC.

There are a few counts of this clone. The CDR3: CASSLRDSPLHF. The CDR3, as DNA: TGTGCCAGTAGTTTGAGGGATTCACCCCTCCACTTT. The chain is built from TRBV19 and TRBJ1-6; D not resolved. V was trimmed by 5 bases and J by 8 bases, leaving 7 bases between them. CDR1 is LNHDA and CDR2 is SQIVND in the germline V gene (reference sequence). The CDR3 length is 12 residues. The full variable domain, completed using reference TRBV19 and TRBJ1-6, is DGGITQSPKYLFRKEGQNVTLSCEQNLNHDAMYWYRQDPGQGLRLIYYSQIVNDFQKGDIAEGYSVSREKKESFPLTVTSAQKNPTAFYLCASSLRDSPLHFGNGTRLTVT.

This clone appeared a few times. This chain joins TRBV6-1 and TRBJ2-5; unclear D gene. This CDR3 contains 11 residues. Trimming removed 8 bases from V and 4 bases from J, with 8 bases in between. Germline-derived CDR1 and CDR2 are MNHNS and SASEGT. CDR3: CASGSGETQYF. In DNA form, the CDR3 reads TGTGCCAGCGGATCTGGAGAGACCCAGTACTTC.

In this sample, this clone turned up many times. This chain connects TRBV6-1 to TRBJ2-2; possibly TRBD2 for D (6 bases). Germline CDR1 and CDR2: MNHNS and SASEGT. This CDR3 contains 16 residues. V lost 4 bases to trimming and J lost 1 base, with 13 bases between them. Here the CDR3 DNA reads TGTGCCAGCAGTGCCGGGACGGGGGTGAACACCGGGGAGCTGTTTTTT. This gives the protein CASSAGTGVNTGELFF.

This clone appeared many times. The rearrangement uses TRBV14 and TRBJ2-7; the D is unclear. The CDR3 runs to 12 residues. Trimming cost V 1 base and J 6 bases, with 7 bases left between them. From germline, CDR1 is SGHDN and CDR2 FVKESK. The CDR3 spells CASSQGGIEQYF. In DNA, the CDR3 is TGTGCCAGCAGCCAAGGCGGTATCGAGCAGTACTTC.

The rearrangement links TRBV6-5 to TRBJ2-7; D might be TRBD1 (6 bases). This CDR3 is built from 14 residues. V was pared by 5 bases and J by 5 bases, with 16 bases between. Per germline, CDR1 MNHEY and CDR2 SVGAGI. DNA of the CDR3: TGTGCCAGCAGTCACCCGGGACATGGAAACGAGCAGTACTTC. Translation: CASSHPGHGNEQYF.

By share of the sample, this clone is medium-sized (0.01 to 0.1%). This chain links TRBV30 with TRBJ2-2; D is undetermined. Trimming shortened V by 1 base and J by 6 bases, and 3 bases separated the two germline ends. CDR3 length equals 11 residues. Germline V lookup: CDR1 GTSNPN, CDR2 SVGIG (reference sequence). CDR3 loop: CAWSEAGELFF. The DNA of the CDR3 is TGTGCCTGGAGTGAAGCCGGGGAGCTGTTTTTT.

The chain joins TRBV20-1 to TRBJ1-1; TRBD1 is a possible D gene (5 bases). The ends were cut back, 7 bases at V and 3 bases at J, with 15 bases in the middle. The germline gives CDR1 DFQATT, CDR2 SNEGSKA (reference sequence). CDR3 length: 13 residues. The CDR3 DNA is TGCAGTGTTATCCGAGGGGCTGACACTGAAGCTTTCTTT. Translating gives CSVIRGADTEAFF.

The genes are TRBV4-1 and TRBJ2-1; D possibly corresponds to TRBD1 (5 bases). The germline V and J ends were trimmed by 3 bases and 5 bases, with 14 bases remaining between them. Germline CDR1 MGHRA, CDR2 YSYEKL. The CDR3 totals 15 residues. The CDR3 sequence: CASSHSWGQDNEQFF. The CDR3 DNA follows: TGCGCCAGCAGCCACTCATGGGGCCAGGACAATGAGCAGTTCTTC.

This clone was picked up a small number of times. The rearrangement links TRBV28 to TRBJ2-2; TRBD1 might be the D (5 bases). V dropped 6 bases and J dropped 5 bases, with 22 bases sitting between them. The CDR3 runs 17 residues. From germline, CDR1 is MDHEN and CDR2 SYDVKM. CDR3 region: CASSAPSGAGRTGELFF. CDR3 sequence (DNA): TGTGCCAGCAGCGCCCCCTCTGGGGCAGGAAGAACCGGGGAGCTGTTTTTT.

About this clone: One end of the junction is discordant with germline, which a read error may explain. V gene TRBV2 combines with J gene TRBJ1-1; no clear D gene. This CDR3 comprises 10 residues. Germline assignment: CDR1 SNHLY and CDR2 FYNNEI. CDR3 amino acids: CVSMGGEAFF. CDR3 DNA sequence: TGTGTCAGCATGGGCGGGGAAGCTTTCTTT.

This CDR3 is CASSFAGNEQYF. CDR3 DNA: TGTGCCAGCAGCTTTGCAGGGAACGAGCAGTACTTC. The J gene is TRBJ2-7, the V gene TRBV5-6; tentatively, D is TRBD1 (5 bases). The V gene's germline CDR1 is SGHDT and CDR2 YYEEEE. V was trimmed by 2 bases and J by 5 bases, leaving 8 bases between them. The CDR3 is made up of 12 amino acids.

This clone counts as medium-sized. The chain links TRBV18 to TRBJ2-7, with D tentatively TRBD1 or TRBD2 (6 bases each). Germline V gene data show CDR1 as KGHSH and CDR2 as LQKENI. With 4 bases removed from V and 2 bases from J, the gap between germline ends came to 12 bases. CDR3 length equals 14 residues. CDR3 region: CASSRGAQTYEQYF. Here the CDR3 DNA reads TGTGCCAGCTCACGGGGGGCGCAAACCTACGAGCAGTACTTC.